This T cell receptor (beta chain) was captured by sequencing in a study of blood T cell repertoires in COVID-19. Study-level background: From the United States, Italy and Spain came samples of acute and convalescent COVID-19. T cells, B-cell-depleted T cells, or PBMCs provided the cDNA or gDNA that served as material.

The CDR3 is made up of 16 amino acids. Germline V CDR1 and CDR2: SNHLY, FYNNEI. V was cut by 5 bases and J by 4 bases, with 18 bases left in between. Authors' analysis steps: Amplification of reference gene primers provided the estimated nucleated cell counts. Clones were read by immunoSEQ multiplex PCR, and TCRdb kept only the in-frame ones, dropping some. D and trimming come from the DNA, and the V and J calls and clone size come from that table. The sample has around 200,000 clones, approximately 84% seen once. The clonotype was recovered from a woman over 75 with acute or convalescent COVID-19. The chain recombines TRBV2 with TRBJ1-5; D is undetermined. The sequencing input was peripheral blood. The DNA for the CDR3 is TGTGCCAGCAGTCATTTCGACACGGGAGTTAATCAGCCCCAGCATTTT. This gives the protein CASSHFDTGVNQPQHF.